Below, 6 T cell receptor beta chains from the same sample are listed, as sequenced in a study of CD8 T cells in Susac syndrome. Reverse transcription of roughly 0.5 to 1 ug RNA used random hexamers. In TCRdb, the immunoSEQ multiplex PCR reads were re-called with MiXCR into one record per CDR3 protein. The table lists 75,000 to 95,000 distinct CDR3 sequences, approximately 93% of them singletons, with 0.35% to 0.55% in the top ten. Sequenced sample: CD8+ T cells from PBMCs. The receptors were sampled from a human donor with Susac syndrome.

This sequence joins TRBV21-1 and TRBJ1-5; the table gives TRBD1 as D, unverified against the DNA. TRBV21-1 constitutes a pseudogene. CDR3 length equals 21 residues. The CDR3 is CASSKVEEEPPNREHNQPQHF. CDR3 nucleotide sequence: TGTGCCAGCAGCAAAGTAGAGGAGGAACCACCTAACAGGGAACACAATCAGCCCCAGCATTTT.

The rearrangement links TRBV6-2 or TRBV6-3 to TRBJ2-2; a possible D gene is TRBD2 (5 bases). The ends were cut back, 6 bases at V and 6 bases at J, with 14 bases in the middle. This CDR3 contains 14 residues. From germline, CDR1 is MNHEY and CDR2 SVGEGT. The CDR3 sequence: CASRPTGSSGELFF. For the CDR3, the DNA is TGTGCCAGCAGGCCCACGGGGAGCTCCGGGGAGCTGTTTTTT.

This chain connects TRBV3-1 to TRBJ2-5; TRBD2 aligns across 9 bases. Germline loops: CDR1 LGHDT, CDR2 YNNKEL (reference sequence). The CDR3 runs to 17 residues. J lost 0 bases, V lost 4 bases, and 9 bases had no gene match. The CDR3: CASSRRLAGTDQETQYF. The CDR3 region has the DNA TGTGCCAGCAGCCGCCGTCTAGCGGGAACTGACCAAGAGACCCAGTACTTC.

The V gene is TRBV11-2, the J gene TRBJ1-2; a weak D match, TRBD1 (5 bases). Germline V gives CDR1 SGHAT, CDR2 FQNNGV. V was shortened by 1 base and J by 0 bases, with 15 bases between the two germline ends. The CDR3 is 17 amino acids. The CDR3 spells CASSLGFREATNYGYTF. The CDR3 bases are TGTGCCAGCAGCTTAGGTTTCAGGGAGGCTACTAACTATGGCTACACCTTC.

The chain joins TRBV12-3 or TRBV12-4 to TRBJ1-1, with a tentative D call TRBD1 (5 bases). The length of the CDR3 is 13 residues. V was trimmed by 6 bases and J by 1 base, leaving 9 bases between them. As DNA, the CDR3 is TGTGCCAGCAGACTTCAGGGGAACACTGAAGCTTTCTTT. It encodes CASRLQGNTEAFF.

This chain links TRBV4-2 with TRBJ1-1; 9 bases map to TRBD1. This CDR3 has 16 amino acids. Germline lookup yields CDR1 LGHNA and CDR2 YNFKEQ. J gave up 6 bases and V 0 bases, and 8 bases lay outside the gene matches. CDR3 amino acids: CASSQDGQGLKAEAFF. DNA for the CDR3: TGTGCCAGCAGCCAAGACGGACAGGGGCTTAAGGCTGAAGCTTTCTTT.